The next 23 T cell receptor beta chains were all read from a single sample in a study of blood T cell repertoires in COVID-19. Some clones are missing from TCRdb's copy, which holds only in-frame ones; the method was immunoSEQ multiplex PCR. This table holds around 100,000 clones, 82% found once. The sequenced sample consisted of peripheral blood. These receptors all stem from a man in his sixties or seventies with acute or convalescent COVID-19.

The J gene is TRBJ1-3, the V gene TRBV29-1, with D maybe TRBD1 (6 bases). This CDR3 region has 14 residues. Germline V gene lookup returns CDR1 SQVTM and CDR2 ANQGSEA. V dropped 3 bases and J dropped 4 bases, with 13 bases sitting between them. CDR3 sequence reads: CSVEGANGGNTIYF. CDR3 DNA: TGCAGCGTTGAGGGGGCGAACGGAGGAAACACCATATATTTT.

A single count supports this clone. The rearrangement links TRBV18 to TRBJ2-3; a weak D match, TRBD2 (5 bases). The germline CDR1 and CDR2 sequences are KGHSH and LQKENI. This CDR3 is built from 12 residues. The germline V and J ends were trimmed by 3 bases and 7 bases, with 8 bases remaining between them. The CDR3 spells CASSPPGNTQYF. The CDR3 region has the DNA TGTGCCAGCTCACCCCCGGGGAATACGCAGTATTTT.

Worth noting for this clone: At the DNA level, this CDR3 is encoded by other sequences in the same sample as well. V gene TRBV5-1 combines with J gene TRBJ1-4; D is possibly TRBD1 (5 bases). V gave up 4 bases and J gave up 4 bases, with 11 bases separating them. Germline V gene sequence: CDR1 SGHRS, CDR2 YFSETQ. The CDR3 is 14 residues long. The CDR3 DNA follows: TGCGCCAGCAGCCTGACGGGACTTAATGAAAAACTGTTTTTT. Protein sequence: CASSLTGLNEKLFF. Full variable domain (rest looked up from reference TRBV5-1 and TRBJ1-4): KAGVTQTPRYLIKTRGQQVTLSCSPISGHRSVSWYQQTPGQGLQFLFEYFSETQRNKGNFPGRFSGRQFSNSRSEMNVSTLELGDSALYLCASSLTGLNEKLFFGSGTQLSVL.

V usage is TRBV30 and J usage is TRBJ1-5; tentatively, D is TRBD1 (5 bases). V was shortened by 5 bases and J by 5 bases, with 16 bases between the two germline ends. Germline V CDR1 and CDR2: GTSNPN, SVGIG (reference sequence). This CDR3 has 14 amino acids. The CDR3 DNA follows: TGTGCCTGGGCACCCGGGACTCTGCATCAGCCCCAGCATTTT. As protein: CAWAPGTLHQPQHF. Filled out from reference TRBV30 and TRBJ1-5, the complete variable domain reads SQTIHQWPATLVQPVGSPLSLECTVEGTSNPNLYWYRQAAGRGLQLLFYSVGIGQISSEVPQNLSASRPQDRQFILSSKKLLLSDSGFYLCAWAPGTLHQPQHFGDGTRLSIL.

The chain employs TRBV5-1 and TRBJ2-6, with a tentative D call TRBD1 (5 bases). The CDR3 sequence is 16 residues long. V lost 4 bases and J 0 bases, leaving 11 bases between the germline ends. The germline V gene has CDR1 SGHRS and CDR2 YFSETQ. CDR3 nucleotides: TGCGCCAGCAGCCCACCGACAGCCTCTGGGGCCAACGTCCTGACTTTC. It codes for CASSPPTASGANVLTF.

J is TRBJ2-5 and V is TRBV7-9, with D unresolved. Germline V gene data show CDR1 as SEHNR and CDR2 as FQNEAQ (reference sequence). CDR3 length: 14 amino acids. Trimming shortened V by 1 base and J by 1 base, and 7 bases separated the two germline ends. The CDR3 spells CASSLGRSQETQYF. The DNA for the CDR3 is TGTGCCAGCAGCTTAGGTCGCAGCCAAGAGACCCAGTACTTC.

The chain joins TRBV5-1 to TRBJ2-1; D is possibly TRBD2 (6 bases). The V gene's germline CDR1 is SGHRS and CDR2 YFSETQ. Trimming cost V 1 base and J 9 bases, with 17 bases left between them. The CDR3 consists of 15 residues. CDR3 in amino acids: CASSLSPGETGEQFF. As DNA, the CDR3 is TGCGCCAGCAGCTTGTCTCCGGGGGAGACGGGTGAGCAGTTCTTC.

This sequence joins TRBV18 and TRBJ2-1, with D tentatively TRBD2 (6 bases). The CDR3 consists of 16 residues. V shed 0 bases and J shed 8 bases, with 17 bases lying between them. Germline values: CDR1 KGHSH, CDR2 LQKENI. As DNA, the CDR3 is TGTGCCAGCTCACCACCGGGGACTTCCCGTGGGGATGAGCAGTTCTTC. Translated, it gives CASSPPGTSRGDEQFF.

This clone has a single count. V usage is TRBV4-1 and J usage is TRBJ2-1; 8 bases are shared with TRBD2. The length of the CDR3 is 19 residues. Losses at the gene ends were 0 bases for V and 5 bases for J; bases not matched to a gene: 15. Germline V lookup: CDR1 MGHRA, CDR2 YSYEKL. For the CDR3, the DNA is TGCGCCAGCAGCCAAGATGGTTCAGGGGCGGGAGGTATAGACAATGAGCAGTTCTTC. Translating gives CASSQDGSGAGGIDNEQFF.

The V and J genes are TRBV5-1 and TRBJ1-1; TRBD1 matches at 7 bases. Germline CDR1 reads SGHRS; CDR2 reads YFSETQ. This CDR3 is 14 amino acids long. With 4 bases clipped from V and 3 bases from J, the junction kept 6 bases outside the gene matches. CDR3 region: CASSLTGVDTEAFF. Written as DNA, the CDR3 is TGCGCCAGCAGCCTAACAGGGGTTGACACTGAAGCTTTCTTT.

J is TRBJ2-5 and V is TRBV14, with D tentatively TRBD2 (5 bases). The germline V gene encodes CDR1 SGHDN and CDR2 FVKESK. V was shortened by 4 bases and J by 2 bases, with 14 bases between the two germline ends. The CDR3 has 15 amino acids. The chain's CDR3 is CASSRIELVQETQYF. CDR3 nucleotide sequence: TGTGCCAGCAGCCGTATCGAACTAGTACAAGAGACCCAGTACTTC.

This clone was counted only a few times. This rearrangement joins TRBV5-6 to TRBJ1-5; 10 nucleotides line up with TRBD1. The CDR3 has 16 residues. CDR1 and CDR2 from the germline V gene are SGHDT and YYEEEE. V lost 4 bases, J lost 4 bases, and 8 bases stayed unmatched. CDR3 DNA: TGTGCCAGCAGCCGGAGCCGGGACAGGGGAAATCAGCCCCAGCATTTT. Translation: CASSRSRDRGNQPQHF.

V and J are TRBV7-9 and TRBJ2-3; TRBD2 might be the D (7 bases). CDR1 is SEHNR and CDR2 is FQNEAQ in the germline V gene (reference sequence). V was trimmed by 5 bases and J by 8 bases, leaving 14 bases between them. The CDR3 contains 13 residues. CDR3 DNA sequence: TGTGCCAGCAGCGTTAAGCGGGACATTACGCAGTATTTT. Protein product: CASSVKRDITQYF. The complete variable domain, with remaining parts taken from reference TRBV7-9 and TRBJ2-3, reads DTGVSQNPRHKITKRGQNVTFRCDPISEHNRLYWYRQTLGQGPEFLTYFQNEAQLEKSRLLSDRFSAERPKGSFSTLEIQRTEQGDSAMYLCASSVKRDITQYFGPGTRLTVL.

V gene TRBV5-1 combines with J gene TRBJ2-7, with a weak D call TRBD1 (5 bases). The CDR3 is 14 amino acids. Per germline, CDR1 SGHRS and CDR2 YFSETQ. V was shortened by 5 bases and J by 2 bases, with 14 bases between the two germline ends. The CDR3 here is CASSLDSPAYEQYF. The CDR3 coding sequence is TGCGCCAGCAGTTTAGACAGTCCGGCCTACGAGCAGTACTTC.

This CDR3 reads CASSSGLAGRGGTDTQYF. CDR3 bases: TGTGCCAGCAGCTCCGGACTAGCGGGGAGGGGAGGCACAGATACGCAGTATTTT. The V gene is TRBV7-2, the J gene TRBJ2-3; TRBD2 matches 12 bases. CDR3 size: 18 residues. CDR1 is SGHTA and CDR2 is FQGNSA in the germline V gene. V trimming: 4 bases; J trimming: 1 base; junction bases outside the gene matches: 9.

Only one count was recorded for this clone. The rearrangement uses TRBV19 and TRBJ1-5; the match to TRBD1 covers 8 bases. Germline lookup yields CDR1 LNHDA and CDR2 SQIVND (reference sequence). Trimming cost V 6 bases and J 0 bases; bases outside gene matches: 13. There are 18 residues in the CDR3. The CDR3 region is CASRLAGTGEYSNQPQHF. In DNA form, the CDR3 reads TGTGCCAGTAGACTAGCCGGGACAGGAGAATATAGCAATCAGCCCCAGCATTTT. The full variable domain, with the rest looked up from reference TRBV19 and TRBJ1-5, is DGGITQSPKYLFRKEGQNVTLSCEQNLNHDAMYWYRQDPGQGLRLIYYSQIVNDFQKGDIAEGYSVSREKKESFPLTVTSAQKNPTAFYLCASRLAGTGEYSNQPQHFGDGTRLSIL.

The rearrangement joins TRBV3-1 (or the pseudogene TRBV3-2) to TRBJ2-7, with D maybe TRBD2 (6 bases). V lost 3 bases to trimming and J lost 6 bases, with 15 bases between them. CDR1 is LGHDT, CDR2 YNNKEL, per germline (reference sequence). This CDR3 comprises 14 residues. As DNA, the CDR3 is TGTGCCAGCAGCCAGACATTTTCCGGGAGCGAGCAGTACTTC. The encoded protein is CASSQTFSGSEQYF.

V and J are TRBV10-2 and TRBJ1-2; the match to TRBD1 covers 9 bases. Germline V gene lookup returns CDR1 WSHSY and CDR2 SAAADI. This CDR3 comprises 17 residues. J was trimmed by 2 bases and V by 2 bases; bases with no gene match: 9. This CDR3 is CASSERFSGTGNYGYTF. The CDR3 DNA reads TGCGCCAGCAGTGAGAGATTCTCCGGGACAGGGAACTATGGCTACACCTTC.

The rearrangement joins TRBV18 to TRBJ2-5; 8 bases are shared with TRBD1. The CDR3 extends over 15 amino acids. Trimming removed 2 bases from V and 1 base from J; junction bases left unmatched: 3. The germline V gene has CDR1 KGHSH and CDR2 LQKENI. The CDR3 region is CASSPLQGAQETQYF. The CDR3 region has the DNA TGTGCCAGCTCACCATTGCAGGGGGCCCAAGAGACCCAGTACTTC.

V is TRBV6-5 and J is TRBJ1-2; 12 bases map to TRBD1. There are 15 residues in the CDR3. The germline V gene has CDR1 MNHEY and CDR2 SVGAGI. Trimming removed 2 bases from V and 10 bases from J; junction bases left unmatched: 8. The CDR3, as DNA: TGTGCCAGCAGTTACCCTGGGACAGGGGGCGCGGACTACACCTTC. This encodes CASSYPGTGGADYTF.

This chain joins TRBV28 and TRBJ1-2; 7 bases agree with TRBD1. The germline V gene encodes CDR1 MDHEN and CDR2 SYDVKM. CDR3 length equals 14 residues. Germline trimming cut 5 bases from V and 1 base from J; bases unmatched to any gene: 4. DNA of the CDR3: TGTGCCAGCAGTGTCCGACAGGGTAACTATGGCTACACCTTC. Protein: CASSVRQGNYGYTF.

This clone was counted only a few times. CDR3 in amino acids: CASSLNFDRDLYGYTF. The CDR3 bases are TGTGCCAGCAGCTTAAATTTTGACAGGGATTTATATGGCTACACCTTC. V usage is TRBV7-8 and J usage is TRBJ1-2; the match to TRBD1 covers 7 bases. CDR1 and CDR2 from the germline V gene are SGHVS and FQNEAQ. With V trimmed by 2 bases and J by 5 bases, 11 bases remained unmatched. The CDR3 runs 16 residues.

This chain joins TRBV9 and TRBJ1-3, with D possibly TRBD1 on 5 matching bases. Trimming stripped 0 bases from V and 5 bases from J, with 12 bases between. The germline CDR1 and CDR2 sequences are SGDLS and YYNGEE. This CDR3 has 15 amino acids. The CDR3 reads CASSVEGRARNTIYF. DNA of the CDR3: TGTGCCAGCAGCGTAGAGGGCAGGGCCAGAAACACCATATATTTT. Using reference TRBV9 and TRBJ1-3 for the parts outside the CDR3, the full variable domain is DSGVTQTPKHLITATGQRVTLRCSPRSGDLSVYWYQQSLDQGLQFLIQYYNGEERAKGNILERFSAQQFPDLHSELNLSSLELGDSALYFCASSVEGRARNTIYFGEGSWLTVV.